This T cell receptor beta chain came from a study of cytomegalovirus exposure and HLA in healthy donors. Overall study findings and caveats: Donors were assumed by presence/absence analyses to have roughly uniform sequencing depth. Per published accounts, TCR beta sequences correctly predicted the HLA-A and HLA-B alleles of most subjects.

This clone was seen more than once but under ten times. The antigen is unknown. CDR3 length: 12 residues. Germline CDR1 reads SGHTS; CDR2 reads YDEGEE. V gave up 4 bases and J gave up 3 bases, with 8 bases separating them. The study sampled nominally healthy donors, though unrecorded immune exposures were likely. Primers for the PCR totalled 60 Vbeta and 13 Jbeta. Data came from immunoSEQ multiplex PCR; TCRdb stores just in-frame clones and leaves some out. Among 100,000 to 150,000 clones listed, around 10% were seen once. This TCR was recovered from a woman aged 40 to 49 in good health and CMV-seropositive. Sequenced: PBMCs. The V and J genes are TRBV5-8 and TRBJ2-7, with unresolved D. CDR3 bases: TGTGCCAGCAGCCAACGGTTCTACGAGCAGTACTTC. Translation: CASSQRFYEQYF.